The 14 T cell receptor beta chains below come from one sample, sequenced in a study of cytomegalovirus exposure and HLA in healthy donors. The PCR employed 60 Vbeta primers together with 13 Jbeta primers. Some clones are missing from TCRdb's copy, which holds only in-frame ones; the method was immunoSEQ multiplex PCR. The sample lists fewer than 150,000 clones; 70% to 85% were seen once. The source material was PBMCs. The receptors were sampled from a human donor in good health.

Points on this clone: A read error may produce the germline difference seen at one junction end. The chain recombines TRBV5-8 with TRBJ2-6, with 9 bases lining up with TRBD2. The CDR3 loop spans 15 amino acids. Germline CDR1 is SGHTS and CDR2 is YDEGEE. The CDR3 reads CASGLAGAGANGLTF. CDR3 nucleotides: TGTGCCAGCGGATTAGCGGGAGCCGGGGCCAACGGCCTGACTTTC.

CDR3 nucleotides: TGTGCCAGCAGTTGGACAGGGGAAGAGACCCAGTACTTC. It codes for CASSWTGEETQYF. The gene calls are TRBV2 and TRBJ2-5; 9 bases line up with TRBD1. CDR3 length: 13 residues. The germline V gene has CDR1 SNHLY and CDR2 FYNNEI. Trimming took 5 bases from V and 3 from J; bases not matched to a gene: 1.

V is TRBV13 and J is TRBJ2-2, with no clear D. V was cut by 5 bases and J by 1 base, with 5 bases left in between. CDR3 size: 13 residues. The germline gives CDR1 PRHDT, CDR2 FYEKMQ (reference sequence). The CDR3 DNA reads TGTGCCAGCAGCCCGGGGAACACCGGGGAGCTGTTTTTT. It yields the protein CASSPGNTGELFF.

This chain joins TRBV7-9 and TRBJ2-5; 8 positions match TRBD1. Germline CDR1 is SEHNR and CDR2 is FQNEAQ (reference sequence). With V trimmed by 8 bases and J by 6 bases, 14 bases remained unmatched. The CDR3 sequence is 15 residues long. CDR3 nucleotides: TGTGCCAGCGGCTGGACAGGGAATGTTGTGCAGACCCAGTACTTC. It codes for CASGWTGNVVQTQYF.

A note on this clone: The junction and the germline gene differ at one end; a read error may be behind it. V and J are TRBV7-7 and TRBJ2-7; D might be TRBD2 (5 bases). There are 15 residues in the CDR3. Looked up from germline, CDR1 is SSHAT and CDR2 is FNYEAQ (reference sequence). The CDR3, as DNA: TGTGCTAGCAGCTTAGCGCCAGACATATACTACGAGCAGTACTTC. This codes for CASSLAPDIYYEQYF.

The rearrangement uses TRBV5-1 and TRBJ2-3; the match to TRBD1 covers 11 bases. The CDR3 covers 15 residues. With 3 bases clipped from V and 4 bases from J, the junction kept 4 bases outside the gene matches. The germline gives CDR1 SGHRS, CDR2 YFSETQ. As DNA, the CDR3 is TGCGCCAGCAGCTCGGGACAGGGGGGATCAGATACGCAGTATTTT. Its translation is CASSSGQGGSDTQYF.

The chain is built from TRBV5-1 and TRBJ2-1; 11 nucleotides line up with TRBD1. The V gene end was trimmed by 5 bases and the J gene end by 5 bases; junction bases not matched to a gene: 0. The CDR3 contains 13 residues. Germline V gene data show CDR1 as SGHRS and CDR2 as YFSETQ. Written as DNA, the CDR3 is TGCGCCAGCAGGGGACAGGGGGACAATGAGCAGTTCTTC. This codes for CASRGQGDNEQFF.

Concerning this clone itself: The same CDR3 arises from other DNA sequences in this sample as well. The chain links TRBV7-9 to TRBJ2-1, with 9 bases fitting TRBD2. The V gene end was trimmed by 5 bases and the J gene end by 2 bases; junction bases not matched to a gene: 4. There are 15 residues in the CDR3. Germline-derived CDR1 and CDR2 are SEHNR and FQNEAQ (reference sequence). CDR3 sequence: CASSQTSGTYNEQFF. In DNA, the CDR3 is TGTGCCAGCAGCCAGACTAGCGGTACCTACAATGAGCAGTTCTTC.

The chain uses TRBV6-1 and TRBJ1-5, with D perhaps TRBD1 (6 bases). Germline V gene sequence: CDR1 MNHNS, CDR2 SASEGT. This CDR3 has 14 amino acids. The ends were cut back, 8 bases at V and 3 bases at J, with 14 bases in the middle. The CDR3 bases are TGTGCCAGCGTCATACAGGGAACCAATCAGCCCCAGCATTTT. Its translation: CASVIQGTNQPQHF.

The J gene is TRBJ2-7, the V gene TRBV5-6; D might be TRBD2 (5 bases). V lost 4 bases and J lost 0, with 11 bases in between. Germline assignment: CDR1 SGHDT and CDR2 YYEEEE. The CDR3 length is 14 residues. The chain's CDR3 is CASSGLLSSYEQYF. CDR3 in DNA: TGTGCCAGCAGCGGACTTTTGAGCTCCTACGAGCAGTACTTC.

There are a few counts of this clone. The chain links TRBV5-1 to TRBJ1-2; D may be TRBD1 (6 bases). The CDR3 has 16 amino acids. V lost 4 bases and J 4 bases, leaving 20 bases between the germline ends. CDR1 SGHRS and CDR2 YFSETQ come from the germline V gene. The CDR3 is CASSTGTSAPGYGYTF. The CDR3 DNA reads TGCGCCAGCAGCACCGGGACATCGGCCCCGGGCTATGGCTACACCTTC. The variable domain in full, completed from reference TRBV5-1 and TRBJ1-2, reads KAGVTQTPRYLIKTRGQQVTLSCSPISGHRSVSWYQQTPGQGLQFLFEYFSETQRNKGNFPGRFSGRQFSNSRSEMNVSTLELGDSALYLCASSTGTSAPGYGYTFGSGTRLTVV.

V gene TRBV30 combines with J gene TRBJ1-4; no firm D call. V gave up 5 bases and J gave up 5 bases, with 6 bases separating them. The CDR3 contains 11 residues. Germline V gives CDR1 GTSNPN, CDR2 SVGIG (reference sequence). The DNA for the CDR3 is TGTGCCTGGCAGGAAAATGAAAAACTGTTTTTT. It translates to CAWQENEKLFF. Using reference TRBV30 and TRBJ1-4 for the parts outside the CDR3, the full variable domain is SQTIHQWPATLVQPVGSPLSLECTVEGTSNPNLYWYRQAAGRGLQLLFYSVGIGQISSEVPQNLSASRPQDRQFILSSKKLLLSDSGFYLCAWQENEKLFFGSGTQLSVL.

V gene TRBV18 combines with J gene TRBJ2-7; maybe TRBD1 (5 bases). The CDR3 consists of 14 residues. The germline gives CDR1 KGHSH, CDR2 LQKENI. The germline V and J ends were trimmed by 3 bases and 3 bases, with 12 bases remaining between them. This chain's CDR3 is CASSPQGVNYEQYF. CDR3 nucleotides: TGTGCCAGCTCACCCCAGGGTGTAAACTACGAGCAGTACTTC.

The rearrangement uses TRBV5-1 and TRBJ2-1; TRBD2 matches 9 bases. CDR3 length: 15 amino acids. In germline, CDR1 is SGHRS, CDR2 YFSETQ. Unmatched junction bases numbered 0, after V lost 1 base and J lost 1 base. In nucleotides, the CDR3 is TGCGCCAGCAGCTTGAGCGGGAGGTCCTACAATGAGCAGTTCTTC. Amino acid sequence: CASSLSGRSYNEQFF.